The clone carrying this T cell receptor (beta chain) was seen a few times. Its antigen remains unidentified. Mouse gene names and germline throughout. The read terminates 4 residues before the CDR3 end, so the remaining end is supplied by the germline J gene. The data belong to a study of CD8+ T cells in alopecia areata. Overall study: Grafting placed skin from approximately 6-12-month-old C3H/HeJ donors with spontaneous alopecia onto roughly 7-10-week-old female C3H/HeJ mice. Broader study findings: Shared TCR sequences were less clear between patients than in mice, possibly partly from HLA diversity.

V was clipped by 5 bases and J by 0 bases, with 13 bases between them. The germline V gene has CDR1 FNHDT and CDR2 SITEND (reference sequence). The CDR3 extends over 15 amino acids. Using CD4, CD8alpha, NKG2D, NKG2ACE and other markers, pooled cutaneous lymph node cells were sorted. RNA, once extracted, was reverse transcribed into cDNA for use as the sequencing template. TCRdb's copy holds only in-frame clones and misses some; the assay was immunoSEQ multiplex PCR. Recorded here are 290,000 or so clones, none singletons. V is TRBV19 and J is TRBJ2-3, with D perhaps TRBD1 (6 bases). This receptor was obtained from a C3H/HeJ mouse with alopecia areata. This line is of MHC haplotype H2-k. Sequenced: CD4+ T cells sorted from a lymph node. The sequenced part of the CDR3 DNA is TGTGCCAGCAGCAGTCGGACAGCTAGTGCAGAA. This translates into CASSSRTASAE. The full CDR3 reads CASSSRTASAETLYF.